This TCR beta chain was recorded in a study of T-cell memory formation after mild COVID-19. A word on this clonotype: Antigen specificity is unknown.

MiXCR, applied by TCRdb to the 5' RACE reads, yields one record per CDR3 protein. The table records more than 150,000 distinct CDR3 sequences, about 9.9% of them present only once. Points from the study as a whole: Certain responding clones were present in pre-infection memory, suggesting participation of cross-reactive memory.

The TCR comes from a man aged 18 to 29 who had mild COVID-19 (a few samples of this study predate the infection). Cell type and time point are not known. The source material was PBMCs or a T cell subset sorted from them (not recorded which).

Here the CDR3 DNA reads TGTGCCAGCAGTTTAAAAGATCTCCAAGCTTTCTTT. Translation: CASSLKDLQAFF. The chain carries TRBV12-3 or TRBV12-4 and TRBJ1-1; D not resolved. The V end was cut by 2 bases, the J end by 9 bases, with 10 bases between. There are 12 residues in the CDR3.